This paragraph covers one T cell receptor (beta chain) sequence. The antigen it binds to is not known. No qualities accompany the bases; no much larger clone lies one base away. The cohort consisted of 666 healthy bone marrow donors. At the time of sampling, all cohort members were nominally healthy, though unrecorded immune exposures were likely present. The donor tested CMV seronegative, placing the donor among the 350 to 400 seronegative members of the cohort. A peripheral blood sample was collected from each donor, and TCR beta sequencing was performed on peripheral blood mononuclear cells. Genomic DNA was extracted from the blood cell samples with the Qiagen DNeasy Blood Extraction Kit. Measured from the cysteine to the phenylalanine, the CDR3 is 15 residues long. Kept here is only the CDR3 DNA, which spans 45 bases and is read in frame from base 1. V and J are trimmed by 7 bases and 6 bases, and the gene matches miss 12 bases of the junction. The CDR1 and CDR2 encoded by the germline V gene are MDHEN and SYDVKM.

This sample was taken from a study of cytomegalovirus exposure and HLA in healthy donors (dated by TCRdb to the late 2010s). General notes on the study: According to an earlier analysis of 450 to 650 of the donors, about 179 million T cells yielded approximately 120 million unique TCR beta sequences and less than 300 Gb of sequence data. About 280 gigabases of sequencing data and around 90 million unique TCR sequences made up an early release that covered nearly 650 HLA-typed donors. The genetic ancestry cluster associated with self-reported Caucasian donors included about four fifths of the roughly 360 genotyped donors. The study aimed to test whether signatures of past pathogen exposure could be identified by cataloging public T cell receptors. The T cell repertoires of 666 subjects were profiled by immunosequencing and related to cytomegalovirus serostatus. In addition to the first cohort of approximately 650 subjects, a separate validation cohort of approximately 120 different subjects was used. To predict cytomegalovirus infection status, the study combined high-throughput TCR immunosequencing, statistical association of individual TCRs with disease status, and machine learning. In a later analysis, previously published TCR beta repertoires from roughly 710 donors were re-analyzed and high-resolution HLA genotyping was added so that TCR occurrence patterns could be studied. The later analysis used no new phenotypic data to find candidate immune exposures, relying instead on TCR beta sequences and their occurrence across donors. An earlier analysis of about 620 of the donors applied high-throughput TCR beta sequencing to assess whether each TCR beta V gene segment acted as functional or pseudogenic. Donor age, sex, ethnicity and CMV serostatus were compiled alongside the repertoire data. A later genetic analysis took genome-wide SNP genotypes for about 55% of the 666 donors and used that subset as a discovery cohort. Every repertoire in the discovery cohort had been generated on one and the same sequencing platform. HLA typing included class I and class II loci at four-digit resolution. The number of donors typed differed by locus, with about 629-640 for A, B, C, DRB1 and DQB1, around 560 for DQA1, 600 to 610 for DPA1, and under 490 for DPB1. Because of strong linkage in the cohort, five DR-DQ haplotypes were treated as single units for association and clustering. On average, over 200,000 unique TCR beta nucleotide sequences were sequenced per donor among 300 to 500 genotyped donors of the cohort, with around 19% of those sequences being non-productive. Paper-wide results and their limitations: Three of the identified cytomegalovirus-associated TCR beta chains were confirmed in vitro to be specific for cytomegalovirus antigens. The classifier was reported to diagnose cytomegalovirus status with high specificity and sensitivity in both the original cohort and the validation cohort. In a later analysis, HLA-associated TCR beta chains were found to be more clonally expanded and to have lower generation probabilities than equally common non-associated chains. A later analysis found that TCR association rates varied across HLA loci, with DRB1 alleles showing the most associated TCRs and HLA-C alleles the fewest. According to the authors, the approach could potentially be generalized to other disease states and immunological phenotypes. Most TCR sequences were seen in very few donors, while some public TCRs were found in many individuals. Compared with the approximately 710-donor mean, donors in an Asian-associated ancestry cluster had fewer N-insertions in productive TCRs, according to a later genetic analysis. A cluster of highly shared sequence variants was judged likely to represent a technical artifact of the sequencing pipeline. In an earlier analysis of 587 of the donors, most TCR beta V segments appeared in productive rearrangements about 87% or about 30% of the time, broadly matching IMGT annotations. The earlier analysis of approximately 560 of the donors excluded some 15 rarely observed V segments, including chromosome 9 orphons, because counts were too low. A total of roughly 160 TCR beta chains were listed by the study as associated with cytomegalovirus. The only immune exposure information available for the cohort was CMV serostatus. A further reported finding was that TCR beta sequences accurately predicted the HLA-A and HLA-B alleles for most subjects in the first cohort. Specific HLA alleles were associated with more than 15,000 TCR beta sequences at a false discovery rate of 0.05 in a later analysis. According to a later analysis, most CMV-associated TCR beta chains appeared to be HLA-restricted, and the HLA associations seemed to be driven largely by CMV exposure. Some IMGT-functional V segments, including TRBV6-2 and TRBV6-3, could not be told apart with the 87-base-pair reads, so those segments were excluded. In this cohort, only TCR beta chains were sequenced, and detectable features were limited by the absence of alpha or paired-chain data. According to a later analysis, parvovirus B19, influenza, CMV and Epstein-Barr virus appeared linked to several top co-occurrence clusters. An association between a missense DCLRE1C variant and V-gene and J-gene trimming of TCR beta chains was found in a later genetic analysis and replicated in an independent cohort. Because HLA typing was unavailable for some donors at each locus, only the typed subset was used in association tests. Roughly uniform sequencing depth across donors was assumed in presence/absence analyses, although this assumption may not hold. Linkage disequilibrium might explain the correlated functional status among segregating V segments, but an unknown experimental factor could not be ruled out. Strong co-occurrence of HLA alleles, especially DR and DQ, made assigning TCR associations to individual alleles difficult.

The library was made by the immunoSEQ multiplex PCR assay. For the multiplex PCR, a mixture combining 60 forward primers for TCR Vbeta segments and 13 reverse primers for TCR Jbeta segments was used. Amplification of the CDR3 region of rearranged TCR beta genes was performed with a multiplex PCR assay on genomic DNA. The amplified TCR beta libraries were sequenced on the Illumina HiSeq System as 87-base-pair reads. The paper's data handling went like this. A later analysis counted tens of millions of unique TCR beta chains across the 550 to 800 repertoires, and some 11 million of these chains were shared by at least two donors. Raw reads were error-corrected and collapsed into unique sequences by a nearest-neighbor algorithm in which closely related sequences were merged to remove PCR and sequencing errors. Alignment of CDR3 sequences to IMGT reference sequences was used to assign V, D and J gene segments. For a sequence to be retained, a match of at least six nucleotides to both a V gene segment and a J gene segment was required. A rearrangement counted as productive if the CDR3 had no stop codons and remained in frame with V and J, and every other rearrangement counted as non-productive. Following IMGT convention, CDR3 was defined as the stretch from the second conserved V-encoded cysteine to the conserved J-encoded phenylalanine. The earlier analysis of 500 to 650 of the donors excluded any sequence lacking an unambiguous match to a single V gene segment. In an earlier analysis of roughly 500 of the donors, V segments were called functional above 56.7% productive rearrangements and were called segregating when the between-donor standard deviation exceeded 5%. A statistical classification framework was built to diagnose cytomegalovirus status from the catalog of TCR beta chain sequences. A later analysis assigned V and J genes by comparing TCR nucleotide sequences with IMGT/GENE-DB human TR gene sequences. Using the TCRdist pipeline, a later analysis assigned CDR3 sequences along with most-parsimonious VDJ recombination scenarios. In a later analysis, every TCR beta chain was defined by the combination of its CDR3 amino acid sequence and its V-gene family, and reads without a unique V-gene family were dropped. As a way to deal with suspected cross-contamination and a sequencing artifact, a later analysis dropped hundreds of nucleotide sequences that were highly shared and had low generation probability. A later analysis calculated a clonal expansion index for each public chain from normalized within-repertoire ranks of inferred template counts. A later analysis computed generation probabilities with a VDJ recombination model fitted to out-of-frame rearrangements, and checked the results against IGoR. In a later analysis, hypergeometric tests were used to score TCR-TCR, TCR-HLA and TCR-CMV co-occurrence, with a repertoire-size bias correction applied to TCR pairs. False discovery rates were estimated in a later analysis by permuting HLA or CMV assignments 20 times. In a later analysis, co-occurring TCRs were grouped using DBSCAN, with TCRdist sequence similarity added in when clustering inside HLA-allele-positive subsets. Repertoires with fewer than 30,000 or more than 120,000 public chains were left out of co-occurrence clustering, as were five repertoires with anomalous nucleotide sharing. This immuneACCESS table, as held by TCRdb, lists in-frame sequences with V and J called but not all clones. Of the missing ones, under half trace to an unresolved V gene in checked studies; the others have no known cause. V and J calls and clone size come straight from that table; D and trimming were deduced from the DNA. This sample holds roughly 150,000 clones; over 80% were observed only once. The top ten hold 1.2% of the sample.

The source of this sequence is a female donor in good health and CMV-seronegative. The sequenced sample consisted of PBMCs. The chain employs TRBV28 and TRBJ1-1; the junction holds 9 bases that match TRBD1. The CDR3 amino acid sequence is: CASINLGTGKPEAFF. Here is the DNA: TGTGCCAGCATCAACCTTGGGACAGGGAAGCCTGAAGCTTTCTTT.